The 27 T cell receptor beta chains below all came from one sample that was sequenced in a study of cytomegalovirus exposure and HLA in healthy donors. 13 Jbeta primers and 60 Vbeta primers were used for the PCR. Assay: immunoSEQ multiplex PCR; the TCRdb copy retains only in-frame clones and omits some. The sample gives around 170,000 clones, around four fifths of which show up once; 1% is in the top ten. Sequencing input: PBMCs. The receptors come from a woman between 45 and 60 years old in good health and CMV-seropositive.

The chain joins TRBV5-4 to TRBJ2-1; 12 bases match TRBD2. The V and J ends lost 4 bases and 8 bases, in that order; junction bases with no gene match: 4. Germline CDR1 and CDR2: SGHNT and YYREEE (reference sequence). The CDR3 spans 14 residues. CDR3 in DNA: TGTGCCAGCAGCCGACTAGCGGGAGTCGATGAGCAGTTCTTC. This encodes CASSRLAGVDEQFF.

The chain recombines TRBV7-9 with TRBJ2-7; TRBD1 aligns across 8 bases. CDR1 and CDR2 from the germline V gene are SEHNR and FQNEAQ (reference sequence). CDR3 length: 16 residues. The trim removed 2 bases at V and 2 bases at J, leaving 8 bases unmatched. CDR3 amino acids: CASSLRQQGETYEQYF. CDR3 in DNA: TGTGCCAGCAGCTTAAGACAACAGGGGGAGACCTACGAGCAGTACTTC.

This clone has a handful of counts. The rearrangement joins TRBV9 to TRBJ1-2; unclear D gene. Germline-derived CDR1 and CDR2 are SGDLS and YYNGEE. Trimming removed 2 bases from V and 8 bases from J, with 19 bases in between. The CDR3 extends over 15 amino acids. The CDR3: CASSVHRQGKEGYTF. Written as DNA, the CDR3 is TGTGCCAGCAGCGTTCATCGACAAGGTAAAGAAGGCTACACCTTC. The full variable domain, with the rest looked up from reference TRBV9 and TRBJ1-2, is DSGVTQTPKHLITATGQRVTLRCSPRSGDLSVYWYQQSLDQGLQFLIQYYNGEERAKGNILERFSAQQFPDLHSELNLSSLELGDSALYFCASSVHRQGKEGYTFGSGTRLTVV.

The rearrangement uses TRBV18 and TRBJ2-3, with a tentative D call TRBD1 (5 bases). Germline V CDR1 and CDR2: KGHSH, LQKENI. This CDR3 contains 13 residues. Trimming removed 3 bases from V and 6 bases from J, with 10 bases in between. CDR3 protein: CASSPQSGDTQYF. CDR3 DNA sequence: TGTGCCAGCTCACCCCAGTCAGGGGATACGCAGTATTTT. Using reference TRBV18 and TRBJ2-3 for the parts outside the CDR3, the full variable domain is NAGVMQNPRHLVRRRGQEARLRCSPMKGHSHVYWYRQLPEEGLKFMVYLQKENIIDESGMPKERFSAEFPKEGPSILRIQQVVRGDSAAYFCASSPQSGDTQYFGPGTRLTVL.

V is TRBV10-3 and J is TRBJ2-7, with D perhaps TRBD2 (6 bases). This CDR3 spans 14 amino acids. The V end was cut by 3 bases, the J end by 0 bases, with 9 bases between. CDR1 is ENHRY and CDR2 is SYGVKD in the germline V gene. The CDR3 sequence is CAISERRDSYEQYF. Written as DNA, the CDR3 is TGTGCCATCAGTGAACGGCGGGACTCCTACGAGCAGTACTTC.

The J gene is TRBJ2-7, the V gene TRBV11-2, with a weak D call TRBD1 (5 bases). The CDR3 is 14 residues long. The V gene's germline CDR1 is SGHAT and CDR2 FQNNGV. V was shortened by 0 bases and J by 6 bases, with 12 bases between the two germline ends. The chain's CDR3 is CASSLDGSRGEQYF. The CDR3 DNA reads TGTGCCAGCAGCTTAGATGGGTCTAGGGGCGAGCAGTACTTC.

V is TRBV2 and J is TRBJ2-1; 10 nucleotides align to TRBD2. Germline V gene data show CDR1 as SNHLY and CDR2 as FYNNEI. J lost 3 bases, V lost 6 bases, and 5 bases had no gene match. The CDR3 length is 15 residues. The CDR3 nucleotides are TGTGCCAGCAGCTATTTAGCGGGAGGCTACAATGAGCAGTTCTTC. Protein product: CASSYLAGGYNEQFF.

This chain joins TRBV7-2 and TRBJ1-1, with 8 positions matching TRBD1. The J segment lost 4 bases and the V segment lost 3 bases, leaving 1 base of the junction unmatched. The CDR3 extends over 13 amino acids. Germline CDR1 and CDR2: SGHTA and FQGNSA. The CDR3 DNA follows: TGTGCCAGCAGCTTCGACAGGGGCACTGAAGCTTTCTTT. This encodes CASSFDRGTEAFF.

The genes are TRBV19 and TRBJ1-3; 8 bases line up with TRBD1. Germline loops: CDR1 LNHDA, CDR2 SQIVND (reference sequence). The CDR3 covers 18 residues. Trimming took 6 bases from V and 0 from J; bases not matched to a gene: 13. The CDR3 bases are TGTGCCAGTAGGCCGGCAGGGGGCGGCACACTCTCTGGAAACACCATATATTTT. Residues: CASRPAGGGTLSGNTIYF.

The J gene is TRBJ2-7, the V gene TRBV13; 7 nucleotides align to TRBD2. The CDR3 contains 17 residues. From germline, CDR1 is PRHDT and CDR2 FYEKMQ (reference sequence). V lost 4 bases and J lost 6; bases outside the gene matches: 18. CDR3 sequence reads: CASSSDPSGATSGEQYF. The DNA of the CDR3 is TGTGCCAGCAGCTCAGACCCCAGCGGGGCGACAAGTGGCGAGCAGTACTTC.

This clone turned up a few times. This rearrangement joins TRBV7-9 to TRBJ2-7; 7 bases agree with TRBD2. This CDR3 spans 14 amino acids. Trimming at V came to 5 bases and at J to 2 bases, leaving 6 bases not matched to a gene. The germline CDR1 and CDR2 sequences are SEHNR and FQNEAQ (reference sequence). CDR3 DNA: TGTGCCAGCAGCGCTCACGCGGGGGCCTACGAGCAGTACTTC. It is translated as CASSAHAGAYEQYF.

This chain links TRBV7-3 with TRBJ1-2, with TRBD1 matching over 7 bases. With V trimmed by 1 base and J by 7 bases, 6 bases remained unmatched. This CDR3 spans 14 amino acids. The germline gives CDR1 SGHTA, CDR2 FQGTGA. CDR3 loop: CASSLKGGTVGYTF. CDR3 DNA: TGTGCCAGCAGCTTAAAAGGGGGGACAGTTGGCTACACCTTC. Combining the CDR3 with reference TRBV7-3 and TRBJ1-2 gives the whole variable domain GAGVSQTPSNKVTEKGKYVELRCDPISGHTALYWYRQSLGQGPEFLIYFQGTGAADDSGLPNDRFFAVRPEGSVSTLKIQRTERGDSAVYLCASSLKGGTVGYTFGSGTRLTVV.

The chain couples TRBV9 to TRBJ1-6; D is uncertain. This CDR3 spans 15 amino acids. Trimming removed 0 bases from V and 4 bases from J, with 8 bases in between. CDR1 SGDLS and CDR2 YYNGEE come from the germline V gene. The CDR3 is CASSVDVQYNSPLHF. In DNA, the CDR3 is TGTGCCAGCAGCGTAGATGTCCAGTATAATTCACCCCTCCACTTT. Combining the CDR3 with reference TRBV9 and TRBJ1-6 gives the whole variable domain DSGVTQTPKHLITATGQRVTLRCSPRSGDLSVYWYQQSLDQGLQFLIQYYNGEERAKGNILERFSAQQFPDLHSELNLSSLELGDSALYFCASSVDVQYNSPLHFGNGTRLTVT.

The chain couples TRBV7-2 to TRBJ2-7, with 9 bases identical to TRBD2. This CDR3 spans 14 amino acids. The J segment lost 5 bases and the V segment lost 3 bases, leaving 5 bases of the junction unmatched. Germline loops: CDR1 SGHTA, CDR2 FQGNSA. In DNA form, the CDR3 reads TGTGCCAGCAGCTTCAGCGGGGGGAGCAACGAGCAGTACTTC. Translating gives CASSFSGGSNEQYF.

The V gene is TRBV6-1, the J gene TRBJ2-5; D gene unclear. CDR3 size: 13 residues. V was cut by 8 bases and J by 7 bases, with 17 bases left in between. The V gene's germline CDR1 is MNHNS and CDR2 SASEGT. The CDR3 spells CASRVAEQRTQYF. CDR3 DNA: TGTGCCAGCCGGGTCGCCGAGCAGAGGACCCAGTACTTC.

The rearrangement joins TRBV5-1 to TRBJ2-7; weak D call: TRBD1 (5 bases). Trimming pared 0 bases from V and 5 bases from J, leaving 12 bases between. Germline V CDR1 and CDR2: SGHRS, YFSETQ. This CDR3 spans 14 amino acids. CDR3 sequence reads: CASSLGAGSNEQYF. The CDR3 coding sequence is TGCGCCAGCAGCTTGGGGGCAGGGTCCAACGAGCAGTACTTC.

V usage is TRBV2 and J usage is TRBJ1-5; a weak D match, TRBD1 (6 bases). The CDR3 contains 15 residues. Trimming took off 4 bases at V and 2 bases at J, with 12 bases between the two ends. CDR1 and CDR2 from the germline V gene are SNHLY and FYNNEI. The CDR3: CASSVSEGGNQPQHF. In nucleotides, the CDR3 is TGTGCCAGCAGTGTGTCAGAGGGGGGCAATCAGCCCCAGCATTTT. The complete variable domain, with remaining parts taken from reference TRBV2 and TRBJ1-5, reads EPEVTQTPSHQVTQMGQEVILRCVPISNHLYFYWYRQILGQKVEFLVSFYNNEISEKSEIFDDQFSVERPDGSNFTLKIRSTKLEDSAMYFCASSVSEGGNQPQHFGDGTRLSIL.

This chain uses TRBV4-2 with TRBJ2-3, with 7 bases fitting TRBD1. There are 13 residues in the CDR3. V gave up 3 bases and J gave up 6 bases; unmatched junction bases: 3. Germline-derived CDR1 and CDR2 are LGHNA and YNFKEQ. As DNA, the CDR3 is TGTGCCAGCAGCCAGGACAGGACGGATACGCAGTATTTT. As protein: CASSQDRTDTQYF.

The rearrangement uses TRBV5-5 and TRBJ2-3; 8 nucleotides align to TRBD2. J was trimmed by 5 bases and V by 4 bases; bases with no gene match: 12. This CDR3 has 16 residues. Germline V lookup: CDR1 SGHKS, CDR2 YYEKEE (reference sequence). CDR3 sequence (DNA): TGTGCCAGCAGCGTCGCCCCGGTTCTAGCGGGAGATACGCAGTATTTT. Its translation: CASSVAPVLAGDTQYF.

V is TRBV5-1 and J is TRBJ1-4, with TRBD1 matching over 7 bases. V shed 4 bases and J 4 bases; nucleotides not matched to a gene: 1. This CDR3 comprises 13 residues. Germline loops: CDR1 SGHRS, CDR2 YFSETQ. The CDR3 reads CASSRDSNEKLFF. The CDR3, as DNA: TGCGCCAGCAGCCGGGACAGTAATGAAAAACTGTTTTTT. The whole variable domain, filled in from reference TRBV5-1 and TRBJ1-4, reads KAGVTQTPRYLIKTRGQQVTLSCSPISGHRSVSWYQQTPGQGLQFLFEYFSETQRNKGNFPGRFSGRQFSNSRSEMNVSTLELGDSALYLCASSRDSNEKLFFGSGTQLSVL.

The chain joins TRBV7-9 to TRBJ2-7; perhaps TRBD2 as D (6 bases). V lost 4 bases to trimming and J lost 0 bases, with 13 bases between them. The CDR3 length is 15 residues. CDR1 SEHNR and CDR2 FQNEAQ come from the germline V gene (reference sequence). CDR3 DNA sequence: TGTGCCAGCAGCTGGGGGGTCATGCTCTCCTACGAGCAGTACTTC. It yields the protein CASSWGVMLSYEQYF. The full variable domain, completed using reference TRBV7-9 and TRBJ2-7, is DTGVSQNPRHKITKRGQNVTFRCDPISEHNRLYWYRQTLGQGPEFLTYFQNEAQLEKSRLLSDRFSAERPKGSFSTLEIQRTEQGDSAMYLCASSWGVMLSYEQYFGPGTRLTVT.

CDR3 DNA: TGTGCCAGCAGTTACCTAGGAGGATACGAGCAGTACTTC. The encoded protein is CASSYLGGYEQYF. The rearrangement uses TRBV6-5 and TRBJ2-7, with D maybe TRBD2 (5 bases). This CDR3 has 13 residues. Trimming pared 2 bases from V and 4 bases from J, leaving 9 bases between. Germline assignment: CDR1 MNHEY and CDR2 SVGAGI.

The genes are TRBV7-9 and TRBJ2-1; TRBD2 is a possible D gene (6 bases). With 5 bases removed from V and 7 bases from J, the gap between germline ends came to 18 bases. Per germline, CDR1 SEHNR and CDR2 FQNEAQ (reference sequence). The CDR3 spans 15 residues. The CDR3 nucleotides read TGTGCCAGCAGCCGCGGGGTGGATAGGGAGAATGAGCAGTTCTTC. Protein product: CASSRGVDRENEQFF.

The V gene is TRBV9, the J gene TRBJ1-2, with D perhaps matching TRBD1 (5 bases). Trimming left V 0 bases short and J 2 bases short, with 11 bases between. This CDR3 is built from 15 residues. Germline V gene sequence: CDR1 SGDLS, CDR2 YYNGEE. This chain's CDR3 is CASSVEGAGNYGYTF. CDR3 bases: TGTGCCAGCAGCGTAGAAGGGGCAGGGAACTATGGCTACACCTTC.

In DNA, the CDR3 is TGCGCCAGCCGCGGACAGTCCTACGAGCAGTACTTC. Its translation: CASRGQSYEQYF. The chain employs TRBV5-1 and TRBJ2-7; a weak D match, TRBD1 (6 bases). This CDR3 is 12 amino acids long. Germline CDR1 and CDR2: SGHRS and YFSETQ. V lost 7 bases to trimming and J lost 1 base, with 9 bases between them.

This chain uses TRBV19 with TRBJ1-2; 10 nucleotides match TRBD1. Per germline, CDR1 LNHDA and CDR2 SQIVND (reference sequence). The V gene end was trimmed by 3 bases and the J gene end by 6 bases; junction bases not matched to a gene: 7. CDR3 size: 15 residues. Written as DNA, the CDR3 is TGTGCCAGTAGTATCCTGACAGGGGGCGCCGATGGCTACACCTTC. This translates into CASSILTGGADGYTF.

This clone occurred once. The gene calls are TRBV28 and TRBJ1-5, with a possible D match to TRBD1 (5 bases). V lost 3 bases, J lost 2 bases, and 11 bases lay in between. The CDR3 runs 15 residues. Germline-derived CDR1 and CDR2 are MDHEN and SYDVKM. In nucleotides, the CDR3 is TGTGCCAGCAGTTTCGGAGTCAGGGGCAATCAGCCCCAGCATTTT. Its protein product is CASSFGVRGNQPQHF.